The 26 T cell receptor beta chains below come from one sample, sequenced in a study of T cells after yellow fever vaccination. TCRdb independently ran MiXCR on the 5' RACE reads; one entry per CDR3 protein. Here the sample spans a few hundred thousand distinct CDR3 sequences, 3.5% to 4.5% being singletons. The source material was PBMCs, sampled 5 days after the yellow fever booster vaccination. These receptors were taken from a man aged 18 to 30 who received the YFV17D yellow fever vaccine.

This clonotype was counted between two and nine times. J is TRBJ2-1 and V is TRBV3-1; possible D gene TRBD1, 6 bases. The germline V gene encodes CDR1 LGHDT and CDR2 YNNKEL (reference sequence). The CDR3 has 16 residues. V shed 4 bases and J shed 4 bases, with 17 bases lying between them. The CDR3: CASSPAWAGVYNEQFF. The CDR3 DNA sequence: TGTGCCAGCAGCCCAGCATGGGCAGGGGTATACAATGAGCAGTTCTTC.

This clonotype was seen a few times. V gene TRBV5-1 combines with J gene TRBJ1-4; D might be TRBD1 (6 bases). Trimming removed 0 bases at V and 8 bases at J, with 17 bases between. The germline gives CDR1 SGHRS, CDR2 YFSETQ. The CDR3 has 16 residues. The DNA for the CDR3 is TGCGCCAGCAGCTTGGCCCCGGGGGCGGACGGCGAAAAACTGTTTTTT. The encoded protein is CASSLAPGADGEKLFF.

The CDR3 bases are TGCGCCAGCAGCTTGGCCCAGGAGACCCAAGAGACCCAGTACTTC. This sequence encodes CASSLAQETQETQYF. The rearrangement uses TRBV5-1 and TRBJ2-5; D uncertain. The CDR3 loop spans 15 amino acids. The germline V and J ends were trimmed by 0 bases and 1 base, with 10 bases remaining between them. Looked up from germline, CDR1 is SGHRS and CDR2 is YFSETQ.

This clonotype was detected a few times. The chain joins TRBV7-9 to TRBJ1-5; no reliable D call. The CDR3 consists of 14 residues. Germline V gene lookup returns CDR1 SEHNR and CDR2 FQNEAQ (reference sequence). Trimming removed 3 bases from V and 7 bases from J, with 13 bases in between. The CDR3 nucleotides read TGTGCCAGCAGCTTGGCCGGGCAAAGGCAGCCCCAGCATTTT. Protein: CASSLAGQRQPQHF.

The chain carries TRBV11-2 and TRBJ2-5, with 11 positions matching TRBD2. CDR3 length: 15 amino acids. Germline V lookup: CDR1 SGHAT, CDR2 FQNNGV. The junction had 9 bases not matched to a gene; V was cut back by 7 bases and J by 5 bases. For the CDR3, the DNA is TGTGCCAGCACTGTAGCGGGGGGGGTGTGGGAGACCCAGTACTTC. Its translation is CASTVAGGVWETQYF.

This clonotype was observed at least ten times. The chain uses TRBV20-1 and TRBJ1-3; D is perhaps TRBD1 (6 bases). CDR1 is DFQATT and CDR2 is SNEGSKA in the germline V gene (reference sequence). This CDR3 region has 14 residues. Deletions cut 3 bases from V and 0 bases from J, with 9 bases between. The CDR3 reads CSASRTDSGNTIYF. The DNA for the CDR3 is TGCAGTGCTAGCCGGACAGACTCTGGAAACACCATATATTTT.

This clonotype turned up a few times. V usage is TRBV6-2 or TRBV6-3 and J usage is TRBJ1-1; 7 bases are shared with TRBD1. Germline trimming cut 2 bases from V and 5 bases from J; bases unmatched to any gene: 11. The CDR3 is made up of 16 amino acids. Germline V gene data show CDR1 as MNHEY and CDR2 as SVGEGT. CDR3 sequence reads: CASSYLRGTATTEAFF. DNA for the CDR3: TGTGCCAGCAGTTACCTCCGCGGGACAGCAACTACTGAAGCTTTCTTT.

In this sample, this clonotype turned up many times. The chain carries TRBV20-1 and TRBJ2-1, with 11 nucleotides matching TRBD2. Germline loops: CDR1 DFQATT, CDR2 SNEGSKA (reference sequence). V lost 2 bases to trimming and J lost 4 bases; unmatched junction nucleotides: 7. The CDR3 covers 16 residues. The CDR3 spells CSARTSGLAVYNEQFF. Here the CDR3 DNA reads TGCAGTGCTAGAACCTCGGGACTAGCGGTTTACAATGAGCAGTTCTTC.

The gene calls are TRBV19 and TRBJ1-5, with TRBD1 as a possible D gene (6 bases). CDR1 and CDR2 from the germline V gene are LNHDA and SQIVND (reference sequence). Trimming left V 5 bases short and J 15 bases short, with 23 bases between. The CDR3 has 14 amino acids. In DNA form, the CDR3 reads TGTGCCAGTAGTCAGGCCTCAGAGTCCGGGGGCCGGCATTTT. It translates to CASSQASESGGRHF.

This clonotype was picked up many times. J is TRBJ2-3 and V is TRBV20-1; 7 bases map to TRBD1. Trimming took 0 bases from V and 6 from J; bases not matched to a gene: 6. The CDR3 is made up of 14 amino acids. From germline, CDR1 is DFQATT and CDR2 SNEGSKA (reference sequence). CDR3 sequence reads: CSARDQGEGDTQYF. In DNA, the CDR3 is TGCAGTGCTAGAGATCAGGGGGAAGGGGATACGCAGTATTTT.

This sequence joins TRBV20-1 and TRBJ1-3; the D is unclear. The germline gives CDR1 DFQATT, CDR2 SNEGSKA (reference sequence). This CDR3 contains 14 residues. V gave up 6 bases and J gave up 0 bases, with 12 bases separating them. The CDR3 reads CSAPKGYSGNTIYF. CDR3 bases: TGCAGTGCCCCCAAGGGCTACTCTGGAAACACCATATATTTT.

This clonotype occurred many times. J is TRBJ2-1 and V is TRBV10-3; a possible D gene is TRBD2 (5 bases). Germline V gene sequence: CDR1 ENHRY, CDR2 SYGVKD. The V end lost 4 bases, the J end lost 6 bases, and 10 bases lay between the germline ends. The CDR3 runs to 13 residues. CDR3 in amino acids: CAISGASPNEQFF. In DNA form, the CDR3 reads TGTGCCATCAGTGGCGCTAGCCCCAATGAGCAGTTCTTC.

Only a few counts were recorded for this clonotype. The chain couples TRBV19 to TRBJ1-5; D may be TRBD1 (5 bases). Per germline, CDR1 LNHDA and CDR2 SQIVND (reference sequence). Trimming removed 5 bases from V and 4 bases from J, with 15 bases in between. CDR3 length equals 15 residues. CDR3 nucleotides: TGTGCCAGTAGTTTTGGGACCTACTCTAATCAGCCCCAGCATTTT. It is translated as CASSFGTYSNQPQHF. Based on the CDR3 plus reference TRBV19 and TRBJ1-5, the full variable domain is DGGITQSPKYLFRKEGQNVTLSCEQNLNHDAMYWYRQDPGQGLRLIYYSQIVNDFQKGDIAEGYSVSREKKESFPLTVTSAQKNPTAFYLCASSFGTYSNQPQHFGDGTRLSIL.

V is TRBV4-3 and J is TRBJ2-1; 8 bases agree with TRBD2. With V trimmed by 1 base and J by 0 bases, 14 bases remained unmatched. The CDR3 is made up of 20 amino acids. CDR1 is LGHNA and CDR2 is YSLEER in the germline V gene. CDR3 in amino acids: CASSQAPTPQRGSSYNEQFF. The CDR3 DNA is TGCGCCAGCAGCCAAGCCCCGACTCCTCAGCGGGGGAGCTCCTACAATGAGCAGTTCTTC.

V gene TRBV20-1 combines with J gene TRBJ2-3; D not resolved. Germline-derived CDR1 and CDR2 are DFQATT and SNEGSKA (reference sequence). The CDR3 length is 13 residues. V was trimmed by 3 bases and J by 6 bases, leaving 13 bases between them. CDR3 sequence (DNA): TGCAGTGCTAGGGTGCAATCGACCGATACGCAGTATTTT. It yields the protein CSARVQSTDTQYF.

At least ten counts were recorded for this clonotype. The CDR3 nucleotides read TGTGCCAGCAGCGCCTACAGGGGGAAGAACACTGAAGCTTTCTTT. Its translation is CASSAYRGKNTEAFF. The chain has TRBV7-8 and TRBJ1-1, with 8 positions matching TRBD1. Germline V gene lookup returns CDR1 SGHVS and CDR2 FQNEAQ. Germline trimming cut 5 bases from V and 1 base from J; bases unmatched to any gene: 6. This CDR3 is built from 15 residues.

This clonotype was found a few times. The chain joins TRBV7-2 to TRBJ1-4; the D gene is possibly TRBD1 (5 bases). The CDR3 contains 17 residues. Trimming removed 2 bases at V and 5 bases at J, with 18 bases between. Germline assignment: CDR1 SGHTA and CDR2 FQGNSA. CDR3 protein: CASSLNGAAWVNEKLFF. The CDR3, as DNA: TGTGCCAGCAGCTTAAACGGGGCAGCTTGGGTCAATGAAAAACTGTTTTTT.

The table lists this clonotype with a few counts. V usage is TRBV27 and J usage is TRBJ2-7; tentatively, D is TRBD1 or TRBD2 (5 bases each). Germline V gene data show CDR1 as MNHEY and CDR2 as SMNVEV (reference sequence). The CDR3 consists of 15 residues. V was shortened by 2 bases and J by 2 bases, with 13 bases between the two germline ends. The CDR3 bases are TGTGCCAGCAGTTTACGCAGGCCGGGGCCCTACGAGCAGTACTTC. It specifies CASSLRRPGPYEQYF.

In this sample, this clonotype turned up once. Germline and junction disagree at one end, which may indicate a read error. This chain connects TRBV7-7 to TRBJ1-4; D is ambiguous. The germline V gene has CDR1 SSHAT and CDR2 FNYEAQ (reference sequence). This CDR3 contains 13 residues. The CDR3 is CASSQRINEKLFF. The CDR3 DNA follows: TGTGCTAGCAGCCAGCGGATTAATGAAAAACTGTTTTTT.

This clonotype has only a few counts. V and J are TRBV2 and TRBJ1-4; 7 bases agree with TRBD1. Germline CDR1 reads SNHLY; CDR2 reads FYNNEI. V was clipped by 11 bases and J by 0 bases; unmatched bases: 12. The CDR3 extends over 16 amino acids. The CDR3 here is CASADRPSATNEKLFF. CDR3 DNA: TGTGCCTCCGCGGACAGGCCAAGTGCAACTAATGAAAAACTGTTTTTT.

The V gene is TRBV29-1, the J gene TRBJ2-4, with 7 bases fitting TRBD2. Germline V gives CDR1 SQVTM, CDR2 ANQGSEA. The CDR3 length is 14 residues. The trim removed 5 bases at V and 6 bases at J, leaving 10 bases unmatched. Here the CDR3 reads CSVSPSGRGNIQYF. In DNA form, the CDR3 reads TGCAGCGTTTCCCCCTCGGGGAGGGGAAACATTCAGTACTTC. Using reference TRBV29-1 and TRBJ2-4 for the parts outside the CDR3, the full variable domain is SAVISQKPSRDICQRGTSLTIQCQVDSQVTMMFWYRQQPGQSLTLIATANQGSEATYESGFVIDKFPISRPNLTFSTLTVSNMSPEDSSIYLCSVSPSGRGNIQYFGAGTRLSVL.

This clonotype was counted a few times. The rearrangement uses TRBV18 and TRBJ2-7; D is ambiguous. Looked up from germline, CDR1 is KGHSH and CDR2 is LQKENI. Trimming took off 2 bases at V and 7 bases at J, with 9 bases between the two ends. This CDR3 contains 12 residues. The CDR3 loop reads CASSPNGFEQYV. The DNA of the CDR3 is TGTGCCAGCTCACCAAACGGCTTTGAGCAGTACGTC.

The sample holds many counts of this clonotype. The chain is built from TRBV6-6 and TRBJ2-4; TRBD2 agrees at 7 bases. From germline, CDR1 is MNHNY and CDR2 SVGAGI (reference sequence). The CDR3 is made up of 16 amino acids. V lost 3 bases to trimming and J lost 7 bases; unmatched junction nucleotides: 12. CDR3 region: CASSYPSSGVGNIQYF. CDR3 in DNA: TGTGCCAGCAGTTATCCTTCAAGCGGGGTCGGGAACATTCAGTACTTC.

This clonotype was observed at least ten times. The gene calls are TRBV7-9 and TRBJ2-2; 9 nucleotides agree with TRBD1. V shed 5 bases and J 6 bases; nucleotides not matched to a gene: 7. In germline, CDR1 is SEHNR, CDR2 FQNEAQ (reference sequence). This CDR3 region has 15 residues. CDR3 DNA: TGTGCCAGCAGCGACCACAGGGGGCAACCCGGGGAGCTGTTTTTT. This encodes CASSDHRGQPGELFF.

The chain has TRBV5-1 and TRBJ2-5; D might be TRBD1 or TRBD2, each matching 5 bases. CDR1 is SGHRS and CDR2 is YFSETQ in the germline V gene. The CDR3 is 15 residues long. The V end was cut by 4 bases, the J end by 4 bases, with 17 bases between. CDR3 in amino acids: CASSKARDVLETQYF. CDR3 DNA sequence: TGCGCCAGCAGCAAAGCCCGGGACGTATTAGAGACCCAGTACTTC.

The J gene is TRBJ2-1, the V gene TRBV11-3, with 9 bases aligning to TRBD2. The CDR3 sequence is 13 residues long. J gave up 9 bases and V 0 bases, and 0 bases lay outside the gene matches. The germline gives CDR1 SGHNT, CDR2 YENEEA. The CDR3: CASSLEAGGEQFF. DNA of the CDR3: TGTGCCAGCAGCTTAGAAGCGGGGGGTGAGCAGTTCTTC.